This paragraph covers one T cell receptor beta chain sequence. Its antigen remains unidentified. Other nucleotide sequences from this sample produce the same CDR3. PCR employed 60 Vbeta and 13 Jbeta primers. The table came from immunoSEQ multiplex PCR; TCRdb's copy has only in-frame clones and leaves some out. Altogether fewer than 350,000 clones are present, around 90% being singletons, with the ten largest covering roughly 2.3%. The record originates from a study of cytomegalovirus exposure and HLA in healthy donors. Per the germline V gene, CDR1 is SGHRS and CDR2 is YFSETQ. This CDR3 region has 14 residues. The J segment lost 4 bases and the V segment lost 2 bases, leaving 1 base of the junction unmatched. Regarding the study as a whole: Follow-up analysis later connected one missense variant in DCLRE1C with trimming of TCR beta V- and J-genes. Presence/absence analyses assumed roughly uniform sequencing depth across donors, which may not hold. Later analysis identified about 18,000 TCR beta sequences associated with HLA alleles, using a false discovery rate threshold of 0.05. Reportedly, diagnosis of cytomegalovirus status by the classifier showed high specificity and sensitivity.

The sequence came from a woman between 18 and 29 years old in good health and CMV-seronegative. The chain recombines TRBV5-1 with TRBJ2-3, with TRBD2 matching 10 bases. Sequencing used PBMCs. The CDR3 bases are TGCGCCAGCAGCTTCAGCGGGGGGGCAGATACGCAGTATTTT. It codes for CASSFSGGADTQYF.